These T cell receptor beta chains were read from a single sample in a study of cytomegalovirus exposure and HLA in healthy donors. Here immunoSEQ multiplex PCR was the method, and the copy in TCRdb shows in-frame clones only, minus some. This repertoire shows approximately 180,000 clones, over 75% found once; its top ten account for 6.3%. The source material was PBMCs. Receptor source: a man aged 35 to 55 in good health and CMV-seropositive. CDR3s include the opening cysteine and the closing phenylalanine or tryptophan. The D gene is left open where the match is weak. Some rows mark clone size as missing; the rest say once, few, many or name a class of expanded clone.

CAGTQGASSEAFF,TGCGCCGGCACTCAGGGGGCGTCTTCTGAAGCTTTCTTT,TRBV5-1,TRBD1,TRBJ1-1,-
CASSLNRAQPQHF,TGTGCCAGTAGTTTAAACAGGGCCCAGCCCCAGCATTTT,TRBV19,-,TRBJ1-5,-
CASSLGGRAYVSYEQYF,TGCGCCAGCAGCTTGGGTGGGAGGGCCTATGTATCCTACGAGCAGTACTTC,TRBV5-1,TRBD2,TRBJ2-7,-
CASSFAAPYEKLFF,TGTGCCAGCAGCTTCGCGGCGCCATATGAAAAACTGTTTTTT,TRBV11-2,-,TRBJ1-4,once
CASTADYITGELFF,TGTGCCAGCACCGCCGACTATATCACCGGGGAGCTGTTTTTT,TRBV9,-,TRBJ2-2,once
CASSVGQGSGKLFF,TGTGCCAGTAGTGTGGGACAGGGATCCGGAAAACTGTTTTTT,TRBV19,TRBD1,TRBJ1-4,once
CASSAAGFSGANGLTF,TGCGCCAGCAGCGCGGCAGGGTTCTCTGGGGCCAACGGCCTGACTTTC,TRBV5-1,-,TRBJ2-6,-
CASSYSSDRGRQPQHF,TGTGCCAGCAGTTATTCGAGTGACAGGGGGCGTCAGCCCCAGCATTTT,TRBV6-9,TRBD1,TRBJ1-5,few
CASSIGRDTSGEQYF,TGTGCCAGCAGCATTGGACGGGACACGTCGGGCGAGCAGTACTTC,TRBV5-4,-,TRBJ2-7,-
CAISDRTSGAYNEQFF,TGTGCCATCAGTGATCGGACTAGCGGGGCCTACAATGAGCAGTTCTTC,TRBV10-3,TRBD2,TRBJ2-1,-
CASSKRGFSYEQYF,TGTGCCAGCAGCAAGCGCGGGTTTTCCTACGAGCAGTACTTC,TRBV21-1,-,TRBJ2-7,-
CASSLDGQPSYNEQFF,TGCGCCAGCAGCTTGGATGGACAGCCCTCCTACAATGAGCAGTTCTTC,TRBV5-1,-,TRBJ2-1,-
CASSTTHGGNTQYF,TGTGCCAGCAGTACGACCCACGGGGGGAATACGCAGTATTTT,TRBV2,TRBD2,TRBJ2-3,-
CASTRGGQAYGYTF,TGTGCCAGCACCCGGGGTGGCCAGGCCTATGGCTACACCTTC,TRBV5-6,-,TRBJ1-2,-
CASSLQGGYEQYF,TGTGCCAGCAGCTTACAGGGGGGTTACGAGCAGTACTTC,TRBV7-3,-,TRBJ2-7,-
CASSLMPGGYTF,TGTGCCAGCAGTTTAATGCCAGGGGGCTACACCTTC,TRBV28,-,TRBJ1-2,-
CASSDSLAGLQNTGELFF,TGTGCCAGCAGTGACAGTCTGGCGGGACTACAGAACACCGGGGAGCTGTTTTTT,TRBV6-1,TRBD2,TRBJ2-2,-
CATSRGRGGQDTQYF,TGTGCCACCAGCAGGGGACGAGGGGGCCAAGATACGCAGTATTTT,TRBV15,TRBD1,TRBJ2-3,once
CASSLVQGVAEAFF,TGTGCCAGCAGCTTGGTACAGGGTGTCGCTGAAGCTTTCTTT,TRBV5-6,-,TRBJ1-1,few
CASTWDRGNSNQPQHF,TGTGCCAGCACCTGGGACAGGGGGAATAGCAATCAGCCCCAGCATTTT,TRBV2,TRBD1,TRBJ1-5,-
CASSPERVRTDTQYF,TGTGCCAGCAGCCCCGAGAGGGTGAGGACAGATACGCAGTATTTT,TRBV7-2,-,TRBJ2-3,once
CATGGEGTGELFF,TGTGCAACGGGGGGGGAAGGCACCGGGGAGCTGTTTTTT,TRBV2,TRBD2,TRBJ2-2,-
CASSLASGFSYEQYF,TGCGCCAGCAGCTTGGCCTCAGGCTTCTCCTACGAGCAGTACTTC,TRBV5-1,-,TRBJ2-7,-
CASSPRSGSGYTF,TGTGCCAGCAGTCCCCGTTCAGGGTCTGGCTACACCTTC,TRBV6-1,-,TRBJ1-2,once
CASSQVGAQNEKLFF,TGCGCCAGCAGCCAAGTAGGGGCTCAGAATGAAAAACTGTTTTTT,TRBV4-1,-,TRBJ1-4,few
CASSYSKTVNTEAFF,TGTGCCAGCAGTTACTCCAAGACAGTGAACACTGAAGCTTTCTTT,TRBV6-5,-,TRBJ1-1,few
CASSLGGTSGGGEQYF,TGTGCCAGCAGCTTAGGGGGGACTAGCGGTGGTGGAGAGCAGTACTTC,TRBV11-3,TRBD2,TRBJ2-7,-
CASSSPGTGGGNEQFF,TGTGCCAGCAGTTCCCCCGGGACAGGGGGCGGGAATGAGCAGTTCTTC,TRBV28,TRBD1,TRBJ2-1,-
CASSFSPLEQYF,TGTGCCAGCAGCTTTTCCCCTCTCGAGCAGTACTTC,TRBV11-2,-,TRBJ2-7,-
CASSPNPGGADTQYF,TGTGCCAGCAGCCCAAACCCGGGGGGGGCAGATACGCAGTATTTT,TRBV7-2,TRBD2,TRBJ2-3,-
CASARVGQETQYF,TGTGCTAGTGCCCGGGTAGGTCAAGAGACCCAGTACTTC,TRBV12-5,-,TRBJ2-5,-
CAFVGRQGYNEQFF,TGTGCCTTTGTCGGAAGGCAGGGGTACAATGAGCAGTTCTTC,TRBV30,-,TRBJ2-1,-
CASSLGQGLGYGYTF,TGCGCCAGCAGCCTAGGACAGGGCCTTGGTTATGGCTACACCTTC,TRBV5-1,TRBD1,TRBJ1-2,-
CASSPRRGPLYGYTF,TGCGCCAGCAGCCCGCGCAGGGGTCCCCTCTATGGCTACACCTTC,TRBV5-1,-,TRBJ1-2,once
CASSATVSGNTIYF,TGTGCCAGCTCAGCGACAGTCTCGGGAAACACCATATATTTT,TRBV18,-,TRBJ1-3,-
CASSETPGRKGETQYF,TGTGCCAGCAGCGAGACCCCCGGGAGAAAAGGAGAGACCCAGTACTTC,TRBV9,-,TRBJ2-5,once
CASSFAGQGTGEQYF,TGCGCCAGCAGCTTCGCGGGACAGGGGACGGGGGAGCAGTACTTC,TRBV5-1,TRBD1,TRBJ2-7,-
CASTDRAPHNSPLHF,TGTGCCAGCACGGACAGGGCGCCTCATAATTCACCCCTCCACTTT,TRBV9,TRBD1,TRBJ1-6,-
CASSLGGTGNYEQYF,TGCGCCAGCAGCTTAGGCGGGACTGGGAACTACGAGCAGTACTTC,TRBV5-1,-,TRBJ2-7,-
CASTPHARGGWNEQFF,TGTGCCAGCACTCCTCATGCTCGTGGCGGTTGGAATGAGCAGTTCTTC,TRBV6-4,-,TRBJ2-1,once
CASRRTGWDTEAFF,TGTGCCAGCAGAAGGACAGGGTGGGACACTGAAGCTTTCTTT,TRBV7-9,TRBD1,TRBJ1-1,-
CASSLGTGVANYGYTF,TGTGCCAGCAGCTTAGGGACAGGGGTCGCTAACTATGGCTACACCTTC,TRBV7-8,TRBD1,TRBJ1-2,-
CASTVGTGQETQYF,TGCGCCAGTACGGTGGGGACAGGCCAAGAGACCCAGTACTTC,TRBV5-1,TRBD1,TRBJ2-5,-
CASSLSGVEGYTF,TGCGCCAGCAGCTTGAGCGGGGTGGAAGGCTACACCTTC,TRBV5-1,-,TRBJ1-2,-
CASSYLAGSYNEQFF,TGTGCCAGCAGCTACCTAGCGGGATCCTACAATGAGCAGTTCTTC,TRBV7-3,TRBD2,TRBJ2-1,-
CASTFASGRTPDTQYF,TGTGCCAGCACCTTCGCCAGCGGGAGAACTCCAGATACGCAGTATTTT,TRBV5-4,TRBD2,TRBJ2-3,once
CASSFSSGGRNEQFF,TGTGCCAGTAGTTTCTCCAGCGGGGGTAGGAATGAGCAGTTCTTC,TRBV19,TRBD2,TRBJ2-1,-
CASSPQRGSGEQFF,TGTGCCAGCAGCCCTCAAAGGGGCTCTGGTGAGCAGTTCTTC,TRBV4-2,-,TRBJ2-1,-
CASSQERTALYGYTF,TGTGCCAGCAGCCAAGAAAGGACAGCCCTCTATGGCTACACCTTC,TRBV4-2,-,TRBJ1-2,-
CASRPGGVTGELFF,TGTGCCAGTCGACCGGGGGGGGTCACCGGGGAGCTGTTTTTT,TRBV2,TRBD2,TRBJ2-2,-
CASRGLQGVLDEQYF,TGTGCCAGCAGAGGTTTACAGGGGGTTCTCGACGAGCAGTACTTC,TRBV6-5,TRBD1,TRBJ2-7,-
CASSLFSDTEAFF,TGTGCCAGCAGCTTGTTTTCCGACACTGAAGCTTTCTTT,TRBV5-8,-,TRBJ1-1,-
CASGLGTGYNEQFF,TGTGCTAGTGGTTTGGGGACAGGGTATAATGAGCAGTTCTTC,TRBV12-5,TRBD1,TRBJ2-1,-
CASSIKGSSRNEQFF,TGTGCCAGTAGTATTAAGGGGTCTTCACGCAATGAGCAGTTCTTC,TRBV19,-,TRBJ2-1,-
CASSGLAGSTDTQYF,TGTGCCAGCAGTGGCCTAGCGGGGAGCACAGATACGCAGTATTTT,TRBV2,TRBD2,TRBJ2-3,-
CAWSKQHDQPQHF,TGTGCCTGGAGTAAACAGCATGATCAGCCCCAGCATTTT,TRBV30,-,TRBJ1-5,-
CASEPTNQGGDGYTF,TGTGCCTCCGAACCGACGAACCAAGGCGGAGATGGCTACACCTTC,TRBV19,-,TRBJ1-2,-